What follows are 13 T cell receptor beta chains derived from one specimen sequenced in a study of T cell repertoires in cytomegalovirus infection. TCRdb reprocessed the reads via MiXCR and lists one record per CDR3 protein. Of around 540,000 distinct CDR3 sequences detected, 33% appear once; the ten largest clones hold 17%. Their target antigens are unknown. The sequences come from cultured PBMCs, collected from culture after CMV antigen stimulation. These receptors came from a human donor in good health (CMV status not recorded). Some clones in this sample may be carry-over from other donors' samples.

V usage is TRBV6-2 or TRBV6-3 and J usage is TRBJ2-1, with TRBD2 matching 11 bases. V shed 2 bases, J shed 8 bases, and the junction held 11 bases outside the gene matches. This CDR3 comprises 17 residues. The germline CDR1 and CDR2 sequences are MNHEY and SVGEGT. CDR3 DNA: TGTGCCAGCAGTTACGATAAACTAGCGGGAGTCCGGGATGAGCAGTTCTTC. Encoded protein: CASSYDKLAGVRDEQFF.

This chain connects TRBV4-1 to TRBJ2-3; possibly TRBD1 or TRBD2 for D (5 bases each). Germline CDR1 and CDR2: MGHRA and YSYEKL. This CDR3 has 16 amino acids. V was trimmed by 4 bases and J by 1 base, leaving 15 bases between them. The CDR3 is CASSPDGDGGTDTQYF. DNA for the CDR3: TGCGCCAGCAGCCCCGATGGGGACGGGGGCACAGATACGCAGTATTTT.

Concerning this clonotype: Because the CDR3's place on the DNA is in doubt, the DNA is left out and the CDR3 is given as listed by TCRdb. The chain has TRBV6-5 and TRBJ1-1. The CDR3 sequence runs 15 residues, both termini included. Germline V lookup: CDR1 MNHEY, CDR2 SVGAGI. CDR3 in amino acids: CASSYSTLGFSEAFF.

This clonotype was observed a handful of times. This chain uses TRBV7-3 with TRBJ2-3; D may be TRBD1 or TRBD2 (5 bases each). Trimming removed 4 bases at V and 1 base at J, with 15 bases between. Germline V CDR1 and CDR2: SGHTA, FQGTGA. The CDR3 is 16 residues long. The CDR3 region is CASSSRLGTRTDTQYF. In DNA form, the CDR3 reads TGTGCCAGCAGCTCGCGGCTAGGGACCCGCACAGATACGCAGTATTTT.

In its sample, this clonotype was seen many times. The gene calls are TRBV6-1 and TRBJ1-4; TRBD1 matches 10 bases. V was pared by 4 bases and J by 1 base, with 0 bases of the junction left unmatched. CDR3 length: 15 residues. CDR1 is MNHNS and CDR2 is SASEGT in the germline V gene. CDR3 region: CASSGDRGTNEKLFF. The CDR3 DNA follows: TGTGCCAGCAGTGGGGACAGGGGAACTAATGAAAAACTGTTTTTT.

This clonotype was observed a few times. The J gene is TRBJ2-1, the V gene TRBV12-3 or TRBV12-4; either TRBD1 or TRBD2 may fit D (6 bases each). CDR3 length: 15 amino acids. V was pared by 6 bases and J by 2 bases, with 14 bases between. The CDR3 is CASRLTGRTYNEQFF. The CDR3 DNA follows: TGTGCCAGCAGACTAACAGGGAGGACCTACAATGAGCAGTTCTTC.

The V gene is TRBV20-1, the J gene TRBJ2-7; 14 bases map to TRBD2. Trimming at V came to 6 bases and at J to 0 bases, leaving 7 bases not matched to a gene. The CDR3 contains 16 residues. The germline gives CDR1 DFQATT, CDR2 SNEGSKA (reference sequence). In DNA, the CDR3 is TGCAGTGCCCCGGGACTAGCGGGAGCCCGCTCCTACGAGCAGTACTTC. Protein: CSAPGLAGARSYEQYF.

V usage is TRBV5-1 and J usage is TRBJ2-3; 7 bases are a match to TRBD2. Looked up from germline, CDR1 is SGHRS and CDR2 is YFSETQ. The ends lost 7 bases at V and 3 bases at J; junction bases unmatched: 8. This CDR3 is 14 amino acids long. The CDR3 loop is CASGAGVGTDTQYF. CDR3 nucleotide sequence: TGCGCCAGCGGTGCGGGAGTGGGGACAGATACGCAGTATTTT. The full variable domain, with the rest looked up from reference TRBV5-1 and TRBJ2-3, is KAGVTQTPRYLIKTRGQQVTLSCSPISGHRSVSWYQQTPGQGLQFLFEYFSETQRNKGNFPGRFSGRQFSNSRSEMNVSTLELGDSALYLCASGAGVGTDTQYFGPGTRLTVL.

This clonotype was counted between two and nine times. The gene calls are TRBV5-6 and TRBJ1-3; D is uncertain. The ends were cut back, 1 base at V and 0 bases at J, with 11 bases in the middle. Germline CDR1 reads SGHDT; CDR2 reads YYEEEE. The CDR3 sequence is 16 residues long. DNA of the CDR3: TGTGCCAGCAGCTTGAATGGAAGAGGCTCTGGAAACACCATATATTTT. It is translated as CASSLNGRGSGNTIYF. Full variable domain (missing parts from reference TRBV5-6 and TRBJ1-3): DAGVTQSPTHLIKTRGQQVTLRCSPKSGHDTVSWYQQALGQGPQFIFQYYEEEERQRGNFPDRFSGHQFPNYSSELNVNALLLGDSALYLCASSLNGRGSGNTIYFGEGSWLTVV.

The chain has TRBV11-3 and TRBJ2-7; D ambiguous. The CDR3 runs 13 residues. V lost 2 bases to trimming and J lost 0 bases, with 5 bases between them. The germline CDR1 and CDR2 sequences are SGHNT and YENEEA. The CDR3 sequence: CASSLLSSYEQYV. The CDR3 bases are TGTGCCAGCAGCTTACTCAGCTCCTACGAGCAGTACGTC.

This clonotype was seen ten or more times. J is TRBJ2-3 and V is TRBV7-2; tentative D call: TRBD1 (6 bases). Germline CDR1 is SGHTA and CDR2 is FQGNSA. V gave up 5 bases and J gave up 3 bases, with 9 bases separating them. The CDR3 is 13 amino acids. The chain's CDR3 is CASSAQGTDTQYF. CDR3 sequence (DNA): TGTGCCAGCAGCGCGCAGGGGACAGATACGCAGTATTTT.

This clonotype was observed a handful of times. This rearrangement joins TRBV4-3 to TRBJ2-2; D tentatively fits TRBD1 or TRBD2 (5 bases each). This CDR3 contains 15 residues. V gave up 2 bases and J gave up 7 bases, with 14 bases separating them. Per the germline V gene, CDR1 is LGHNA and CDR2 is YSLEER. The CDR3 is CASSQNDRDGGELFF. CDR3 sequence (DNA): TGCGCCAGCAGCCAAAACGACCGGGACGGCGGGGAGCTGTTTTTT.

The V and J genes are TRBV19 and TRBJ2-2, with 9 bases fitting TRBD2. The CDR3 is 16 residues long. The junction had 5 bases not matched to a gene; V was cut back by 4 bases and J by 2 bases. In germline, CDR1 is LNHDA, CDR2 SQIVND (reference sequence). CDR3 in DNA: TGTGCCAGTAGTACCCTAGCGGGGTTTAACACCGGGGAGCTGTTTTTT. Protein: CASSTLAGFNTGELFF.